This T cell receptor beta chain is from a study of T cell repertoires in cytomegalovirus infection. For the study at large: It can be stated that public TCR beta signatures indicated CMV infection as well as a matching HLA type. Study-wide findings and caveats: People with CMV and the relevant HLA were identified by cumulative public TCR beta family frequency. HLA-C-restricted CMV-specific TCR beta clonotypes were dominant in the ex vivo response.

TCRdb analysed the reads with MiXCR anew, one entry per CDR3 protein. The sample contains 680,000 or so distinct CDR3 sequences, about 33% of which appear only once. The CDR3 extends over 15 amino acids. The V gene end was trimmed by 10 bases and the J gene end by 1 base; junction bases not matched to a gene: 10. Germline V gene lookup returns CDR1 ENHRY and CDR2 SYGVKD. Remarks on this clonotype: The antigen is undetermined.

Sequences were derived from cultured PBMCs, sampled from culture after CMV antigen stimulation. The rearrangement links TRBV10-3 to TRBJ2-7; 10 bases agree with TRBD2. This receptor was identified in a human donor in good health (CMV status not recorded). Some clones in this sample may be carry-over from other donors' samples. CDR3 in amino acids: CATQDRTSGSYEQYF. The CDR3 DNA is TGTGCCACACAAGATCGGACTAGCGGATCCTACGAGCAGTACTTC.